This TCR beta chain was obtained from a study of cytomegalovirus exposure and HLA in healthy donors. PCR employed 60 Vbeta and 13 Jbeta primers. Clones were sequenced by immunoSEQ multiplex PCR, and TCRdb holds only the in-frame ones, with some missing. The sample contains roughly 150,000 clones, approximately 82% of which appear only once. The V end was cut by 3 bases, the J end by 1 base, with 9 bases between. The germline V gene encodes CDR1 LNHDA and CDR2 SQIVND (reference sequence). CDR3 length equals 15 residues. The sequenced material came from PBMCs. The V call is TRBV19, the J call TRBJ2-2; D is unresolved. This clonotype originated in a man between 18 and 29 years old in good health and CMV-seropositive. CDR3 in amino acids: CASSMRPENTGELFF. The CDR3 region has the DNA TGTGCCAGTAGTATGAGGCCAGAGAACACCGGGGAGCTGTTTTTT.